In this sample, the clone carrying this T cell receptor (beta chain) turned up a few times. Trimming shortened V by 10 bases and J by 4 bases, and 19 bases separated the two germline ends. The length of the CDR3 is 15 residues. Germline loops: CDR1 LGHDT, CDR2 YNNKEL (reference sequence). Unique molecular identifiers were incorporated during preparation of the TCRbeta library. TCRdb reanalysed the PCR reads using MiXCR and keeps one entry per CDR3 protein. The table shows roughly 790,000 distinct CDR3 sequences, with about 16% occurring only once. The source of the sample is a study of T-cell reconstitution after alpha-beta-depleted transplantation in children.

The origin of this receptor is a male patient younger than 18 who had a stem cell transplant for acute lymphoblastic leukemia, so the T cells may come from the graft donor. Sample: PBMCs, mostly from graft donor cells, taken 360 days after TCRalphabeta/CD19-depleted stem cell transplant. The chain joins TRBV3-1 to TRBJ2-2, with a possible D match to TRBD2 (5 bases). The CDR3 DNA is TGTGCCATCGGAGGCAAAGGGAGCGGCACCGGGGAGCTGTTTTTT. Translation: CAIGGKGSGTGELFF.